This T cell receptor beta chain derives from a study of human T cells and chemical hapten exposure. At the level of the study: TCR yields differed between samples (mainly from small differences in pooled library volume).

TCRdb used MiXCR to reprocess the RACE reads, holding one entry per CDR3 protein. The sample holds some 97,000 distinct CDR3 sequences, around 25% seen once. The time point here: patch test 3, about 24 weeks after DPC sensitization. Treatment given: therapeutic diphenylcyclopropenone sensitization with weekly scalp DPC. Unfractionated whole blood served as the source for total RNA extraction. CDR1 is DFQATT, CDR2 SNEGSKA, per germline (reference sequence). Trimming cost V 0 bases and J 0 bases, with 17 bases left between them. This CDR3 has 18 residues. This TCR came from a man aged 35 to 55 with alopecia areata. Some clones in this sample may be carry-over from other donors' samples. Sample: whole blood, taken in connection with sensitization to the hapten diphenylcyclopropenone (DPC). The chain joins TRBV20-1 to TRBJ2-2; the D gene is possibly TRBD1 (5 bases). CDR3 sequence: CSARDINRRQSNTGELFF. The DNA of the CDR3 is TGCAGTGCTAGAGATATAAATAGAAGACAGTCGAACACCGGGGAGCTGTTTTTT.